Detailed here is one T cell receptor beta chain. Its antigen is currently unknown. This sample is drawn from a study of cytomegalovirus exposure and HLA in healthy donors. In the study overall: The Caucasian-associated ancestry cluster contained about 80% of the 300 to 400 genotyped donors.

The CDR3 length is 14 residues. CDR1 MNHEY and CDR2 SVGAGI come from the germline V gene. Trimming removed 0 bases from V and 5 bases from J; junction bases left unmatched: 3. Study-level findings and limits: Among the most significant clusters, several appeared linked to common viral pathogens in a later analysis. The authors enumerated over 150 TCR beta chains as linked to cytomegalovirus. Further analysis, carried out later, found HLA-associated TCR beta chains more clonally expanded than equally common other chains.

PCR was performed using 60 Vbeta and 13 Jbeta primers. Repertoires were generated with immunoSEQ multiplex PCR, while TCRdb's copy carries only in-frame clones and drops some. The sample contains about 200,000 clones, 65% to 85% of which appear only once. This clonotype was sampled from a woman younger than 45 in good health and CMV-seronegative. The sequenced sample consisted of PBMCs. The chain joins TRBV6-5 to TRBJ1-2, with TRBD1 matching 7 bases. The CDR3 DNA reads as TGTGCCAGCAGTTACTCAGGGGGCGGGTATGGCTACACCTTC. Amino acids: CASSYSGGGYGYTF.